The rows below give T cell receptor beta chains drawn from one sample of a study of blood T cell repertoires in COVID-19. Libraries were prepared by immunoSEQ multiplex PCR; TCRdb keeps only in-frame clonotypes and omits some of them. This table has about 120,000 clones, over 80% appearing once. What was sequenced was PBMCs or T cells enriched from blood (not recorded which). These receptors all come from a woman in her twenties or thirties who had recovered from COVID-19. The CDR3 runs from the conserved cysteine through the conserved F or W. D genes are given only for firm matches. Not every row has a clone size; where given, it reads once, few, many or a size class.

D	V	J	size	DNA	CDR3
TRBD2	TRBV9	TRBJ2-1	NA	TGTGCCAGCAGCGTAGGGCTAGCGGGAGTCAATGAGCAGTTCTTC	CASSVGLAGVNEQFF
NA	TRBV7-2	TRBJ1-6	once	TGTGCCAGCAGCTCACAGGGAGTAATCTCACCCCTCCACTTT	CASSSQGVISPLHF
NA	TRBV13	TRBJ2-2	few	TGTGCCAGCAGCCCCACAAACCTGGCCGGGGAGCTGTTTTTT	CASSPTNLAGELFF
TRBD2	TRBV19	TRBJ2-3	NA	TGTGCCAGTAGAGATAGCGGGAGGCGGGCAGATACGCAGTATTTT	CASRDSGRRADTQYF
NA	TRBV7-8	TRBJ2-4	NA	TGTGCCAGCAGCCCGCTCTCATGGGGGGTGGACAAAAACATTCAGTACTTC	CASSPLSWGVDKNIQYF
TRBD2	TRBV4-1	TRBJ2-2	few	TGCGCCAGCAGCCCTGGCGGGAGAACCGGGGAGCTGTTTTTT	CASSPGGRTGELFF
TRBD1	TRBV28	TRBJ2-3	once	TGTGCCAGCAGTTTATGGACAGGGATTAGCACAGATACGCAGTATTTT	CASSLWTGISTDTQYF
TRBD1	TRBV5-1	TRBJ1-4	few	TGCGCCAGCAGCTTGGTGGCAGGGGGGCAAAAACTGTTTTTT	CASSLVAGGQKLFF
TRBD2	TRBV7-9	TRBJ2-3	NA	TGTGCCAGCAGCCCCCGCGGAGGGGTAGCGGGTAGCACAGATACGCAGTATTTT	CASSPRGGVAGSTDTQYF
TRBD2	TRBV28	TRBJ2-5	NA	TGTGCCAGCAGTTCCCCGGGACTAGCGGGAGTGGGGCAAGAGACCCAGTACTTC	CASSSPGLAGVGQETQYF
TRBD1	TRBV10-1	TRBJ1-2	NA	TGCGCCAGCAGTGAGGACCGGACAGGGGACAACTATGGCTACACCTTC	CASSEDRTGDNYGYTF
NA	TRBV29-1	TRBJ1-4	NA	TGCAGCGTTGATTTGGGAGGGCAGGCTGAAAAACTGTTTTTT	CSVDLGGQAEKLFF
NA	TRBV7-3	TRBJ2-3	medium-sized	TGTGCCAGCAGCTGGGGGCGGGAGACAGATACGCAGTATTTT	CASSWGRETDTQYF
NA	TRBV7-2	TRBJ2-3	NA	TGTGCCAGCAGCCCGGGACTTCCCTCCACAGATACGCAGTATTTT	CASSPGLPSTDTQYF
TRBD1	TRBV7-2	TRBJ1-1	once	TGTGCCAGCAGTTTTACAGGGGGCAGTGGGACTGAAGCTTTCTTT	CASSFTGGSGTEAFF
TRBD2	TRBV7-2	TRBJ2-7	NA	TGTGCCAGCAGCCTCCGGACTAGCGGAGCCTACGAGCAGTACTTC	CASSLRTSGAYEQYF
TRBD1	TRBV28	TRBJ1-6	NA	TGTGCCAGCAGTTCCGGGACAGGGGATAATTCACCCCTCCACTTT	CASSSGTGDNSPLHF
TRBD2	TRBV19	TRBJ2-1	NA	TGTGCCAGTAGTATTCGGACTAGCGCGTACAATGAGCAGTTCTTC	CASSIRTSAYNEQFF
NA	TRBV7-8	TRBJ1-6	NA	TGTGCCAGCAGCATCGGACATCGCTCCTATAATTCACCCCTCCACTTT	CASSIGHRSYNSPLHF
NA	TRBV28	TRBJ1-4	NA	TGTGCCAGCAGTTTAGGACAGAGCCGTGAAAAACTGTTTTTT	CASSLGQSREKLFF
TRBD2	TRBV5-1	TRBJ2-7	few	TGCGCCAGCAGCCCGGGCCTGGCGCTAGCGGGGAGAGGCGAGCAGTACTTC	CASSPGLALAGRGEQYF
TRBD2	TRBV28	TRBJ2-7	NA	TGTGCCAGCACCGGGACTAGCGGGAGGCTCCTCGGCGAGCAGTACTTC	CASTGTSGRLLGEQYF
NA	TRBV5-1	TRBJ2-3	NA	TGCGCCAGCAGCTTGGAGTACAGTGGAGATACGCAGTATTTT	CASSLEYSGDTQYF
NA	TRBV9	TRBJ2-3	NA	TGTGCCAGCAGCGCCAGGGGGGTTTCGAATACGCAGTATTTT	CASSARGVSNTQYF
TRBD1	TRBV7-9	TRBJ1-4	NA	TGTGCCAGCAGCCCCTCCGCAGGGGGCCTGGAAAAACTGTTTTTT	CASSPSAGGLEKLFF
TRBD1	TRBV29-1	TRBJ2-7	NA	TGCAGCGTTGAAGAGGGGACAGGGTCGGCCTACGAGCAGTACTTC	CSVEEGTGSAYEQYF
TRBD2	TRBV19	TRBJ2-3	NA	TGTGCCAGTAGTCAAGCGGGAGAGCTCACAGATACGCAGTATTTT	CASSQAGELTDTQYF
NA	TRBV7-2	TRBJ1-1	NA	TGTGCCAGCAGCTTAGCCAGGGTAAACACTGAAGCTTTCTTT	CASSLARVNTEAFF